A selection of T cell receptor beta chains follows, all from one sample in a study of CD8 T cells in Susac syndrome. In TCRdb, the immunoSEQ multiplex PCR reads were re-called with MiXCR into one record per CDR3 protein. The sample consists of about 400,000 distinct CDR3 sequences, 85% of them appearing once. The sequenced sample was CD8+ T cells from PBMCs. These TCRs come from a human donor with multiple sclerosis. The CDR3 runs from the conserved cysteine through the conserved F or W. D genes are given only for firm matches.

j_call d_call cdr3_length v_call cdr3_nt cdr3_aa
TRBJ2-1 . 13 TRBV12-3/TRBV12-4 TGTGCCAGCAGTTTCGGCGGGGGCGATGAGCAGTTCTTC CASSFGGGDEQFF
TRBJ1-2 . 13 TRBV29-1 . CSAPLGANYGCTF
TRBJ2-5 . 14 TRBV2 TGTGCCAGCCTTGACCAGGGCCTACCAGAGACCCAGTACTTC CASLDQGLPETQYF
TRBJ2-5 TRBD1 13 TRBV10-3 TGTGCCACCAAGACAGGGGTAACAGAGACCCAGTACTTC CATKTGVTETQYF
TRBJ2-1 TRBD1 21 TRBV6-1 TGTGCCAGCAGTGAGCTTAATGGGGACAGCCTAGAATCGAGCTCCTACAATGAGCAGTTCTTC CASSELNGDSLESSSYNEQFF
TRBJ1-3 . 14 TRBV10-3 TGTGCCGGCGGGGGGGGCTCCTCTGGAAACACCATATATTTT CAGGGGSSGNTIYF
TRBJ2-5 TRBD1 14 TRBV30 TGTGCCTGGACCTCCGGGACAGGGCTAAAGACCCAGTACTTC CAWTSGTGLKTQYF
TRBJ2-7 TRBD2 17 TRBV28 TGTGCCAGCAGTTCCGTATTTCCTAGCGGGACGACCTACGAGCAGTACTTC CASSSVFPSGTTYEQYF
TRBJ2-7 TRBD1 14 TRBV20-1 TGCAGTGCAAGACACAGGGGGCGCGTCTACGAGCAGTACTTC CSARHRGRVYEQYF
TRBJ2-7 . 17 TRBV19 TGTGCCAGTAGTATGGGGCGACAGGGGACTAGCTCCTACGAGCAGTACTTC CASSMGRQGTSSYEQYF
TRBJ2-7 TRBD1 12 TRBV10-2 TGCGCCAGCAGGGAGACAGGGGTCGAGCAGTACTTC CASRETGVEQYF
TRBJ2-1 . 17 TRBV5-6 TGTGCCAGCAGCTTGGAACAGGGCAGCGTACCCTACAATGAGCAGTTCTTC CASSLEQGSVPYNEQFF
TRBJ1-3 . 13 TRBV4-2 TGTGCCAGCAGCCAAGAAGAGGGGAACACCATATATTTT CASSQEEGNTIYF
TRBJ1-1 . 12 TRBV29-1 TGCAGCGTTGGGGTAGATAACACTGAAGCTTTCTTT CSVGVDNTEAFF
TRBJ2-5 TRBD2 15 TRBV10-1 TGCGCCAGCAGTGAGGTGCGGGAGGGCCGTGAGACCCAGTACTTC CASSEVREGRETQYF
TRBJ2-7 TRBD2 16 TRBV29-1 TGCAGCGTTGCTGGACTAGTTATCGAGAGCGTCTACGAGCAGTACTTC CSVAGLVIESVYEQYF
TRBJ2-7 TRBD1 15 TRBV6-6 TGTGCCAGCAGTTTCCCGGGACAGGGGGCTTACGAGCAGTACTTC CASSFPGQGAYEQYF
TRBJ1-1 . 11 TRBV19 TGTGCCAGTAGTATAACAGGGAAAGCTTTCTTT CASSITGKAFF